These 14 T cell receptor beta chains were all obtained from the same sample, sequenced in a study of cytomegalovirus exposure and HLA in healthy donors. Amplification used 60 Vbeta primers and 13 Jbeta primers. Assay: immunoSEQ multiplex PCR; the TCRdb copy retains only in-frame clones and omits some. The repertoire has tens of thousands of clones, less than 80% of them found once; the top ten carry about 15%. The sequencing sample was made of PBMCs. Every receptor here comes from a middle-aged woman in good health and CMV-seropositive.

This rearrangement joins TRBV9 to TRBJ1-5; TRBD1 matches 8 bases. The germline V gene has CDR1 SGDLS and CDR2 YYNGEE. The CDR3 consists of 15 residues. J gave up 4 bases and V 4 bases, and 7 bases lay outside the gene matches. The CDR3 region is CASSPDRAGNQPQHF. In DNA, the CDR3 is TGTGCCAGCAGCCCGGACAGGGCAGGGAATCAGCCCCAGCATTTT.

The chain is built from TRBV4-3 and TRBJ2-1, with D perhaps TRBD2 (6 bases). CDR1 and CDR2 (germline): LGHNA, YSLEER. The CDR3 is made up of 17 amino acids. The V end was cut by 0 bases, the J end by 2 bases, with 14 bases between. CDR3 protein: CASSQEEGKVAYNEQFF. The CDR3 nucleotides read TGCGCCAGCAGCCAAGAGGAGGGGAAGGTGGCCTACAATGAGCAGTTCTTC.

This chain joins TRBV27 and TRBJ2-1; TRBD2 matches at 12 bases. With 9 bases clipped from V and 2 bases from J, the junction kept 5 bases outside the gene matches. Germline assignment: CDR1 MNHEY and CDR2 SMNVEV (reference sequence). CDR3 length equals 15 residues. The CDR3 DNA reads TGTGCCAGTCTAGCGGGAGGGGATCCCTACAATGAGCAGTTCTTC. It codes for CASLAGGDPYNEQFF.

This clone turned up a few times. The chain's CDR3 is CASSLGDREGEKLFF. CDR3 coding DNA: TGCGCCAGCAGCTTGGGGGACAGGGAAGGCGAAAAACTGTTTTTT. The rearrangement links TRBV5-1 to TRBJ1-4, with 9 bases lining up with TRBD1. The CDR3 is made up of 15 amino acids. V lost 0 bases and J lost 8; bases outside the gene matches: 5. Germline V CDR1 and CDR2: SGHRS, YFSETQ. Complete variable domain (other parts from reference TRBV5-1 and TRBJ1-4): KAGVTQTPRYLIKTRGQQVTLSCSPISGHRSVSWYQQTPGQGLQFLFEYFSETQRNKGNFPGRFSGRQFSNSRSEMNVSTLELGDSALYLCASSLGDREGEKLFFGSGTQLSVL.

The CDR3 DNA reads TGTGCCAGCAGCTCACACAGAAACTATGGCTACACCTTC. It encodes CASSSHRNYGYTF. The genes are TRBV6-5 and TRBJ1-2; D uncertain. The germline gives CDR1 MNHEY, CDR2 SVGAGI. This CDR3 region has 13 residues. Deletions cut 6 bases from V and 2 bases from J, with 10 bases between.

The CDR3 reads CASSRRTSGENTGELFF. In DNA form, the CDR3 reads TGTGCCAGCAGCCGACGGACTAGCGGGGAGAACACCGGGGAGCTGTTTTTT. The chain recombines TRBV4-2 with TRBJ2-2, with 12 bases identical to TRBD2. V lost 4 bases to trimming and J lost 1 base; unmatched junction nucleotides: 4. CDR1 is LGHNA, CDR2 YNFKEQ, per germline. This CDR3 comprises 17 residues.

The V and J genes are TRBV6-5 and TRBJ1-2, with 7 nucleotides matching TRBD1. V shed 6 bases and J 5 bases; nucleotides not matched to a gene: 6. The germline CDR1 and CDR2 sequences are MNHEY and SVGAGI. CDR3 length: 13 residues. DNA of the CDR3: TGTGCCAGCAGGTCAACAGGGGAGTATGGCTACACCTTC. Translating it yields CASRSTGEYGYTF.

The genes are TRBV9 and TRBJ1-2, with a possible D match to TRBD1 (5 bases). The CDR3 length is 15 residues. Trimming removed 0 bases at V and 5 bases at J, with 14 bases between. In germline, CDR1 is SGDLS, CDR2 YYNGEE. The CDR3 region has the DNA TGTGCCAGCAGCGTAGACACAGCGGGGGGTTATGGCTACACCTTC. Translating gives CASSVDTAGGYGYTF.

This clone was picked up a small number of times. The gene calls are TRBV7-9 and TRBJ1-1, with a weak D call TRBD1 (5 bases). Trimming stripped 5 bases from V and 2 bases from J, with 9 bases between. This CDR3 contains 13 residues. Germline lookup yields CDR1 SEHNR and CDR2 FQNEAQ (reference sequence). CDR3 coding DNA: TGTGCCAGCAGCCTGCAGGGAAACACTGAAGCTTTCTTT. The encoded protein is CASSLQGNTEAFF.

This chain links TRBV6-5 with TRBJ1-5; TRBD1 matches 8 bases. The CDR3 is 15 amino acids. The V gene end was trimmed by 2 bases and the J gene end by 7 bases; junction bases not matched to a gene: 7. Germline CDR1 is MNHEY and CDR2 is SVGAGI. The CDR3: CASSYPGQAQQPQHF. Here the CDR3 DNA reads TGTGCCAGCAGTTACCCGGGACAGGCTCAACAGCCCCAGCATTTT.

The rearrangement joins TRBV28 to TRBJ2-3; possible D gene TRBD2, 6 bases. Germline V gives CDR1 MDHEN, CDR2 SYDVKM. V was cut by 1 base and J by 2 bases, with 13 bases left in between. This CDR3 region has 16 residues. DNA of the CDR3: TGTGCCAGCAGTTTATCCGGGGGTAGAAACACAGATACGCAGTATTTT. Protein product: CASSLSGGRNTDTQYF.

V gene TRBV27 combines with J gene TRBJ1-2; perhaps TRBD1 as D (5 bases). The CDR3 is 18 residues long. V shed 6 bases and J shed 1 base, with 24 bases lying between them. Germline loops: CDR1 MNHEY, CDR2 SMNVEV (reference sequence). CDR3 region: CASRKWGERGSGNYGYTF. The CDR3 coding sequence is TGTGCCAGCAGAAAGTGGGGGGAGAGGGGCAGCGGTAACTATGGCTACACCTTC.

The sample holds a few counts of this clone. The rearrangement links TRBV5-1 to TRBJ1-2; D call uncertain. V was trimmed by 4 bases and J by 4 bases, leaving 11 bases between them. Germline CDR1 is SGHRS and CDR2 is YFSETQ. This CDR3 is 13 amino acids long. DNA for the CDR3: TGCGCCAGCAGCCCCGCCGCAGTCTATGGCTACACCTTC. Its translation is CASSPAAVYGYTF.

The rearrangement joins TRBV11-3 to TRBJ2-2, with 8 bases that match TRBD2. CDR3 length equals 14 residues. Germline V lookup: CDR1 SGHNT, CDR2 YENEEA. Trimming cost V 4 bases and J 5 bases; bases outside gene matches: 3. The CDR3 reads CASSWASGTGELFF. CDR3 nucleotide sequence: TGTGCCAGCAGCTGGGCTAGCGGGACCGGGGAGCTGTTTTTT.